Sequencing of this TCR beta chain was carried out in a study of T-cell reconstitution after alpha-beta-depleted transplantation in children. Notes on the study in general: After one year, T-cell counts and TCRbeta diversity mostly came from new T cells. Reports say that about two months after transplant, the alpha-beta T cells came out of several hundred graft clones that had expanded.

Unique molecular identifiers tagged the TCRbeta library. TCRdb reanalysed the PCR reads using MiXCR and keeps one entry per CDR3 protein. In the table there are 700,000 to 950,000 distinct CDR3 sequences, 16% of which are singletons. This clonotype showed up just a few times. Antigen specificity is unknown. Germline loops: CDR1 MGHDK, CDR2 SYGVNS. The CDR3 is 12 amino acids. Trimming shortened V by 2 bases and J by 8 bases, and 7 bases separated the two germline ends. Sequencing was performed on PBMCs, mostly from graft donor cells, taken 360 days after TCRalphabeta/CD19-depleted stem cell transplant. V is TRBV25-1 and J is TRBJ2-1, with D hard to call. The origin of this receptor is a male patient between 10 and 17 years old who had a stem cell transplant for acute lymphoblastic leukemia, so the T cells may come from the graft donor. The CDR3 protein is CASSEGVYEQFF. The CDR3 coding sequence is TGTGCCAGCAGTGAAGGGGTCTATGAGCAGTTCTTC.